At least ten counts were recorded for the clone carrying this T cell receptor (beta chain). The antigen remains unidentified. The sequence runs out 3 residues before the end of the CDR3; the remainder is reconstructed from the germline J gene. The V gene lost 8 bases and the J gene lost 5 bases, with 15 bases spanning the gap. This CDR3 has 13 residues. Germline V gene lookup returns CDR1 LNHDA and CDR2 SQIVND (reference sequence). CVID subjects were 15 or so female and some 28 male, aged 9 to 64. Blood came from CVID subjects not ill and not taking immunomodulatory or immunosuppressive medication. These data originate in a study of T cell clonality in common variable immunodeficiency. Study-level findings and limits: Common variable immunodeficiency TCR beta sequences reportedly had fewer deletions and N-nucleotide insertions. Compared with healthy controls, CVID subjects showed increased TCRbeta clonality, mostly in about a third.

Method: immunoSEQ multiplex PCR; TCRdb's copy keeps in-frame clones and lacks some. The counts give around 16,000 clones, none of them seen only once; roughly 15% is held by the top ten. This TCR was sampled from a human donor with common variable immunodeficiency. The chain employs TRBV19 and TRBJ2-5; D is possibly TRBD1 (6 bases). The sample consisted of peripheral blood mononuclear cells. Incomplete CDR3 DNA: TGTGCCAGTGGGGAACAGGGTAGCGAGACC. It translates to CASGEQGSET. The whole CDR3 region reads CASGEQGSETQYF.